This entry lists 26 T cell receptor beta chains sequenced from one sample in a study of cytomegalovirus exposure and HLA in healthy donors. The PCR made use of 60 Vbeta and 13 Jbeta primers. This table comes from immunoSEQ multiplex PCR, and its TCRdb copy is limited to in-frame clones, with some not included. The top ten hold approximately 6.3% of the sample, which has 160,000 or so clones, 60% to 80% seen once. The specimen sequenced was PBMCs. The receptors stem from a man aged 40-55 years in good health and CMV-seropositive.

The J gene is TRBJ2-2, the V gene TRBV19; the match to TRBD2 covers 13 bases. CDR3 size: 16 residues. The V gene's germline CDR1 is LNHDA and CDR2 SQIVND (reference sequence). V shed 7 bases and J 7 bases; nucleotides not matched to a gene: 9. This CDR3 is CASMRLAGGQHGELFF. In DNA, the CDR3 is TGTGCCAGTATGCGACTAGCGGGAGGCCAGCACGGGGAGCTGTTTTTT.

CDR3 amino acids: CASTLSDYGYTF. CDR3 DNA: TGTGCCAGCACCCTGTCGGACTATGGCTACACCTTC. This chain joins TRBV5-6 and TRBJ1-2; D not resolved. This CDR3 region has 12 residues. With 6 bases removed from V and 3 bases from J, the gap between germline ends came to 9 bases. The germline gives CDR1 SGHDT, CDR2 YYEEEE.

The V call is TRBV5-1, the J call TRBJ2-7; 8 nucleotides match TRBD2. With V trimmed by 4 bases and J by 0 bases, 6 bases remained unmatched. The CDR3 is made up of 15 amino acids. From germline, CDR1 is SGHRS and CDR2 YFSETQ. For the CDR3, the DNA is TGCGCCAGCAGCATTCGGGAGGGGAGCTCCTACGAGCAGTACTTC. Its protein product is CASSIREGSSYEQYF.

A word on this clone: Within the sample, other DNA sequences also encode this same CDR3. This chain links TRBV2 with TRBJ1-5; 7 bases match TRBD1. CDR1 and CDR2 from the germline V gene are SNHLY and FYNNEI. The CDR3 is 14 residues long. The V segment lost 6 bases and the J segment 3 bases; nucleotides outside the gene matches: 5. This chain's CDR3 is CASSLTGNNQPQHF. CDR3 bases: TGTGCCAGCAGCCTGACAGGGAACAATCAGCCCCAGCATTTT.

The rearrangement joins TRBV28 to TRBJ2-1; 10 bases agree with TRBD2. V trimming: 4 bases; J trimming: 7 bases; junction bases outside the gene matches: 16. Germline CDR1 and CDR2: MDHEN and SYDVKM. This CDR3 region has 18 residues. DNA for the CDR3: TGTGCCAGCAGTTCGAATACGGCCGGGGGACTAGCGATTAATGAGCAGTTCTTC. Translated: CASSSNTAGGLAINEQFF.

The J gene is TRBJ2-1, the V gene TRBV5-1; no clear D gene. There are 14 residues in the CDR3. CDR1 and CDR2 (germline): SGHRS, YFSETQ. V lost 5 bases and J lost 0, with 9 bases in between. The CDR3 spells CASRSESSYNEQFF. The CDR3 nucleotides are TGCGCCAGCAGATCCGAGAGCTCCTACAATGAGCAGTTCTTC.

V usage is TRBV15 and J usage is TRBJ2-2; 7 bases align to TRBD1. CDR1 LNHNV and CDR2 YYDKDF come from the germline V gene (reference sequence). V lost 2 bases, J lost 4 bases, and 7 bases stayed unmatched. The CDR3 length is 16 residues. Written as DNA, the CDR3 is TGTGCCACCAGCAGACACCAGACAGGGTCCACCGGGGAGCTGTTTTTT. Amino acid sequence: CATSRHQTGSTGELFF.

The chain carries TRBV7-3 and TRBJ2-1; 13 bases map to TRBD2. V shed 4 bases and J 4 bases; nucleotides not matched to a gene: 7. The CDR3 runs 17 residues. Germline V gene lookup returns CDR1 SGHTA and CDR2 FQGTGA. CDR3 region: CASSSYTLAGGYNEQFF. DNA for the CDR3: TGTGCCAGCAGCTCGTATACACTAGCGGGAGGGTACAATGAGCAGTTCTTC.

This chain connects TRBV29-1 to TRBJ2-1; TRBD2 aligns across 9 bases. This CDR3 has 14 residues. CDR1 is SQVTM, CDR2 ANQGSEA, per germline. V lost 3 bases, J lost 2 bases, and 2 bases stayed unmatched. The CDR3 loop reads CSVEPSGTYNEQFF. CDR3 nucleotides: TGCAGCGTTGAGCCTAGCGGGACCTACAATGAGCAGTTCTTC.

The chain joins TRBV7-8 to TRBJ1-5, with 11 bases lining up with TRBD1. With V trimmed by 1 base and J by 12 bases, 20 bases remained unmatched. From germline, CDR1 is SGHVS and CDR2 FQNEAQ. The CDR3 contains 19 residues. Written as DNA, the CDR3 is TGTGCCAGCAGCTTAGGAAGGTTATTTAGGGACAGGGGGTTTGTTTTCCAGCATTTT. Translation: CASSLGRLFRDRGFVFQHF.

This sequence joins TRBV6-1 and TRBJ2-1; the match to TRBD2 covers 7 bases. J gave up 6 bases and V 4 bases, and 3 bases lay outside the gene matches. Germline V gene lookup returns CDR1 MNHNS and CDR2 SASEGT. This CDR3 comprises 13 residues. In nucleotides, the CDR3 is TGTGCCAGCAGTGTGTCGGGAGGCAATGAGCAGTTCTTC. It specifies CASSVSGGNEQFF.

CDR3 DNA sequence: TGTGCCAGCACCTCAGGACTAGCGGGAGTCTACGAGCAGTACTTC. Protein product: CASTSGLAGVYEQYF. The gene calls are TRBV6-5 and TRBJ2-7, with 13 bases identical to TRBD2. With V trimmed by 7 bases and J by 3 bases, 6 bases remained unmatched. The germline CDR1 and CDR2 sequences are MNHEY and SVGAGI. CDR3 length: 15 amino acids.

The J gene is TRBJ2-7, the V gene TRBV5-1; 10 nucleotides agree with TRBD2. The CDR3 has 15 amino acids. CDR1 is SGHRS and CDR2 is YFSETQ in the germline V gene. The V and J ends lost 3 bases and 0 bases, in that order; junction bases with no gene match: 3. The CDR3 sequence: CASSSGLAPSYEQYF. The CDR3 region has the DNA TGCGCCAGCAGCTCGGGACTAGCGCCCTCCTACGAGCAGTACTTC.

The chain combines TRBV29-1 with TRBJ2-5, with 10 bases matching TRBD2. The CDR3 consists of 15 residues. After removal of 8 bases from V and 5 bases from J, the junction contained 14 bases not matched to a gene. The germline V gene has CDR1 SQVTM and CDR2 ANQGSEA. The CDR3 reads CSSNLAGVSGETQYF. The DNA for the CDR3 is TGCAGCTCGAACCTAGCGGGAGTGAGTGGGGAGACCCAGTACTTC.

V usage is TRBV6-5 and J usage is TRBJ2-1; TRBD2 aligns across 10 bases. The CDR3 extends over 15 amino acids. Germline-derived CDR1 and CDR2 are MNHEY and SVGAGI. Losses at the gene ends were 6 bases for V and 0 bases for J; bases not matched to a gene: 2. The CDR3 region has the DNA TGTGCCAGCAGCCCTAGCGGGGGCTCCTACAATGAGCAGTTCTTC. The encoded protein is CASSPSGGSYNEQFF.

The chain is built from TRBV5-1 and TRBJ2-5, with a weak D call TRBD2 (6 bases). The CDR3 has 14 residues. Germline values: CDR1 SGHRS, CDR2 YFSETQ. The V gene lost 3 bases and the J gene lost 5 bases, with 14 bases spanning the gap. CDR3 in DNA: TGCGCCAGCAGCTCCCTACAGGCGGGGGAGACCCAGTACTTC. Its translation is CASSSLQAGETQYF.

V is TRBV15 and J is TRBJ2-5, with 11 bases aligning to TRBD1. From germline, CDR1 is LNHNV and CDR2 YYDKDF (reference sequence). With 0 bases clipped from V and 10 bases from J, the junction kept 16 bases outside the gene matches. This CDR3 has 18 residues. The DNA of the CDR3 is TGTGCCACCAGCAGAGATCGGGGACAGGGGGGACCAGAAGGGAGCCAGTACTTC. The encoded protein is CATSRDRGQGGPEGSQYF.

This clone was detected only once. The chain joins TRBV13 to TRBJ2-1; 9 bases fit TRBD2. Germline assignment: CDR1 PRHDT and CDR2 FYEKMQ (reference sequence). V lost 3 bases to trimming and J lost 7 bases; unmatched junction nucleotides: 7. The CDR3 runs to 15 residues. The CDR3 is CASSLTSGPTNEQFF. The CDR3 DNA is TGTGCCAGCAGCTTGACTAGCGGACCTACGAATGAGCAGTTCTTC.

Points on this clone: The junction departs from the called germline gene at one end, perhaps through a read error. This CDR3 reads CSSSAPGLGAGELFF. The CDR3 DNA reads as TGTTCCAGCAGCGCACCGGGACTAGGGGCCGGGGAGCTGTTTTTT. The chain joins TRBV7-9 to TRBJ2-2, with 8 bases fitting TRBD2. This CDR3 has 15 amino acids. Germline CDR1 is SEHNR and CDR2 is FQNEAQ (reference sequence).

The V gene is TRBV5-1, the J gene TRBJ1-4, with 7 bases identical to TRBD1. The germline CDR1 and CDR2 sequences are SGHRS and YFSETQ. The CDR3 covers 14 residues. V dropped 4 bases and J dropped 3; count of bases not matched to a gene: 3. The CDR3 protein is CASSPGTANEKLFF. As DNA, the CDR3 is TGCGCCAGCAGCCCGGGGACAGCTAATGAAAAACTGTTTTTT.

The V and J genes are TRBV18 and TRBJ2-7, with 11 bases that match TRBD1. With 3 bases clipped from V and 3 bases from J, the junction kept 4 bases outside the gene matches. The CDR3 totals 15 residues. Germline CDR1 reads KGHSH; CDR2 reads LQKENI. CDR3: CASSPTGTGGYEQYF. CDR3 nucleotide sequence: TGTGCCAGCTCACCGACCGGGACAGGGGGCTACGAGCAGTACTTC.

The V call is TRBV5-1, the J call TRBJ2-2, with D possibly being TRBD1 (6 bases). Germline V gene data show CDR1 as SGHRS and CDR2 as YFSETQ. V dropped 4 bases and J dropped 5 bases, with 15 bases sitting between them. This CDR3 is built from 15 residues. The CDR3 DNA sequence: TGCGCCAGCAGCGCGACAGGCTTGGGGACCGGGGAGCTGTTTTTT. Amino acids: CASSATGLGTGELFF.

The V gene is TRBV5-1, the J gene TRBJ2-7; 10 nucleotides line up with TRBD1. The CDR3 is made up of 15 amino acids. Looked up from germline, CDR1 is SGHRS and CDR2 is YFSETQ. Unmatched junction bases numbered 6, after V lost 3 bases and J lost 3 bases. The CDR3 reads CASSWGTGESYEQYF. The CDR3 DNA sequence: TGCGCCAGCAGCTGGGGGACAGGGGAAAGCTACGAGCAGTACTTC.

The J gene is TRBJ2-1, the V gene TRBV6-1; 11 bases agree with TRBD2. Germline CDR1 and CDR2: MNHNS and SASEGT. V lost 8 bases, J lost 8 bases, and 14 bases stayed unmatched. This CDR3 has 16 residues. CDR3 DNA sequence: TGTGCCAGCGGTAAAGCCGGGACTAGCGGCGACTATGAGCAGTTCTTC. Its translation is CASGKAGTSGDYEQFF.

The rearrangement links TRBV29-1 to TRBJ1-3; a weak D match, TRBD1 (6 bases). CDR1 and CDR2 (germline): SQVTM, ANQGSEA. V was pared by 6 bases and J by 3 bases, with 12 bases between. This CDR3 comprises 13 residues. The CDR3 protein is CSVARGYGNTIYF. Written as DNA, the CDR3 is TGCAGCGTCGCCAGGGGATATGGAAACACCATATATTTT.

J is TRBJ1-1 and V is TRBV11-3, with unresolved D. The germline V gene encodes CDR1 SGHNT and CDR2 YENEEA. V was pared by 4 bases and J by 3 bases, with 12 bases between. This CDR3 has 14 residues. CDR3 in amino acids: CASSWGEEYTEAFF. Here the CDR3 DNA reads TGTGCCAGCAGCTGGGGAGAGGAGTACACTGAAGCTTTCTTT.